These 27 T cell receptor beta chains originate from one sample sequenced in a study of cytomegalovirus exposure and HLA in healthy donors. This table comes from immunoSEQ multiplex PCR, and its TCRdb copy is limited to in-frame clones, with some not included. The data contain about 200,000 clones, roughly 91% of them singletons. Sequenced material: PBMCs. The source of these receptors is a woman between 18 and 30 years old in good health and CMV-seropositive.

The DNA of the CDR3 is TGCGCCAGCAGCCAAGAAGACGGGGAAAAACTGTTTTTT. Its protein is CASSQEDGEKLFF. This chain uses TRBV4-1 with TRBJ1-4; D gene uncertain. V was trimmed by 0 bases and J by 8 bases, leaving 7 bases between them. CDR3 length: 13 amino acids. Germline lookup yields CDR1 MGHRA and CDR2 YSYEKL.

V gene TRBV7-9 combines with J gene TRBJ2-7, with TRBD2 identical over 8 bases. The CDR3 covers 16 residues. Germline V lookup: CDR1 SEHNR, CDR2 FQNEAQ (reference sequence). V trimming: 5 bases; J trimming: 3 bases; junction bases outside the gene matches: 12. As DNA, the CDR3 is TGTGCCAGCAGCCCCGGGGGGGCAGGTCGACGCTACGAGCAGTACTTC. Its translation: CASSPGGAGRRYEQYF.

This rearrangement joins TRBV27 to TRBJ2-7, with a weak D call TRBD2 (6 bases). CDR3 length: 17 residues. CDR1 and CDR2 (germline): MNHEY, SMNVEV (reference sequence). The V gene lost 6 bases and the J gene lost 0 bases, with 21 bases spanning the gap. CDR3 in DNA: TGTGCCAGCAGAATCCCCCCGGGACTCTCGTCCTCCTACGAGCAGTACTTC. Translating gives CASRIPPGLSSSYEQYF.

The chain links TRBV7-9 to TRBJ1-1; tentative D call: TRBD1 (5 bases). V was clipped by 8 bases and J by 1 base, with 11 bases between them. CDR3 size: 13 residues. Germline assignment: CDR1 SEHNR and CDR2 FQNEAQ (reference sequence). This chain's CDR3 is CASAVGGNTEAFF. DNA of the CDR3: TGTGCCAGCGCGGTCGGGGGGAACACTGAAGCTTTCTTT.

The J gene is TRBJ1-1, the V gene TRBV10-3; 7 bases align to TRBD1. The CDR3 sequence is 15 residues long. The V segment lost 5 bases and the J segment 6 bases; nucleotides outside the gene matches: 12. CDR1 and CDR2 from the germline V gene are ENHRY and SYGVKD. The CDR3 region has the DNA TGTGCCATCAGTTCCGAACAGGGGATTTTCGCTGAAGCTTTCTTT. This codes for CAISSEQGIFAEAFF.

The J gene is TRBJ2-7, the V gene TRBV13, with 9 bases identical to TRBD1. The junction had 16 bases not matched to a gene; V was cut back by 5 bases and J by 2 bases. In germline, CDR1 is PRHDT, CDR2 FYEKMQ (reference sequence). CDR3 size: 18 residues. CDR3 in DNA: TGTGCCAGCAGCACAGCCTTCATTAGGACAGGGGAGACCTACGAGCAGTACTTC. It codes for CASSTAFIRTGETYEQYF.

Only a few counts were recorded for this clone. This chain uses TRBV6-6 with TRBJ1-3; D unclear. The CDR3 loop spans 14 amino acids. Germline V gene sequence: CDR1 MNHNY, CDR2 SVGAGI (reference sequence). V lost 4 bases and J 4 bases, leaving 11 bases between the germline ends. CDR3 amino acids: CASSFREAGNTIYF. The CDR3 DNA sequence: TGTGCCAGCAGTTTCCGGGAGGCGGGAAACACCATATATTTT.

V usage is TRBV28 and J usage is TRBJ2-2; 8 bases are a match to TRBD1. The CDR3 has 16 amino acids. Germline V CDR1 and CDR2: MDHEN, SYDVKM. Trimming at V came to 3 bases and at J to 4 bases, leaving 7 bases not matched to a gene. CDR3 protein: CASSLSQGAITGELFF. CDR3 coding DNA: TGTGCCAGCAGTTTGAGCCAGGGGGCAATCACCGGGGAGCTGTTTTTT.

The chain uses TRBV7-9 and TRBJ2-7, with 9 bases fitting TRBD1. CDR1 is SEHNR, CDR2 FQNEAQ, per germline (reference sequence). V was pared by 1 base and J by 0 bases, with 4 bases of the junction left unmatched. This CDR3 comprises 16 residues. The CDR3 loop reads CASSLGWTGDSYEQYF. The CDR3 coding sequence is TGTGCCAGCAGCTTAGGGTGGACAGGGGACTCCTACGAGCAGTACTTC.

This clone was found once. The chain combines TRBV4-1 with TRBJ1-3; TRBD1 aligns across 7 bases. CDR1 and CDR2 from the germline V gene are MGHRA and YSYEKL. Trimming at V came to 4 bases and at J to 5 bases, leaving 11 bases not matched to a gene. The CDR3 has 16 amino acids. This CDR3 reads CASSLPTTGDRNTIYF. CDR3 sequence (DNA): TGCGCCAGCAGCCTACCTACAACAGGGGATCGAAACACCATATATTTT.

The V call is TRBV27, the J call TRBJ1-1, with D uncertain. Germline CDR1 is MNHEY and CDR2 is SMNVEV (reference sequence). The CDR3 is 11 amino acids. V was pared by 7 bases and J by 1 base, with 4 bases between. The CDR3 sequence is CASKQNTEAFF. The CDR3 DNA reads as TGTGCCAGCAAACAGAACACTGAAGCTTTCTTT.

CDR3 in DNA: TGTGCCAGCAGCCCGCGACAGGGACTAGCCCCGGAGGGTACGCAGTATTTT. Translated, it gives CASSPRQGLAPEGTQYF. The J gene is TRBJ2-3, the V gene TRBV11-2; TRBD2 agrees at 9 bases. CDR1 is SGHAT and CDR2 is FQNNGV in the germline V gene. The CDR3 sequence is 17 residues long. V was clipped by 5 bases and J by 8 bases; unmatched bases: 17.

The chain is built from TRBV6-1 and TRBJ1-2; D perhaps matches TRBD1 (6 bases). The CDR3 sequence is 12 residues long. Trimming cost V 4 bases and J 4 bases, with 7 bases left between them. Germline CDR1 is MNHNS and CDR2 is SASEGT. The CDR3 DNA reads TGTGCCAGCAGTGGGGGGCCCTATGGCTACACCTTC. Encoded protein: CASSGGPYGYTF.

The J gene is TRBJ1-1, the V gene TRBV6-1; a possible D gene is TRBD1 (6 bases). V was cut by 5 bases and J by 2 bases, with 9 bases left in between. CDR1 and CDR2 (germline): MNHNS, SASEGT. This CDR3 has 13 amino acids. The CDR3 spells CASSFGGNTEAFF. CDR3 sequence (DNA): TGTGCCAGCAGTTTTGGGGGCAACACTGAAGCTTTCTTT.

The chain joins TRBV5-1 to TRBJ1-3, with TRBD1 identical over 7 bases. The ends lost 2 bases at V and 0 bases at J; junction bases unmatched: 14. CDR1 is SGHRS, CDR2 YFSETQ, per germline. The CDR3 has 19 residues. The CDR3 sequence is CASSFYSTGTAISGNTIYF. The CDR3 DNA follows: TGCGCCAGCAGCTTCTATTCGACCGGGACAGCCATCTCTGGAAACACCATATATTTT.

The chain combines TRBV7-9 with TRBJ2-7, with 9 bases that match TRBD2. This CDR3 has 15 amino acids. Trimming removed 5 bases from V and 4 bases from J; junction bases left unmatched: 9. Germline CDR1 and CDR2: SEHNR and FQNEAQ (reference sequence). This CDR3 is CASSARRGGYYEQYF. CDR3 coding DNA: TGTGCCAGCAGCGCCCGGCGGGGGGGGTATTACGAGCAGTACTTC.

The rearrangement uses TRBV27 and TRBJ1-4; D ambiguous. Looked up from germline, CDR1 is MNHEY and CDR2 is SMNVEV (reference sequence). The V and J ends lost 8 bases and 7 bases respectively, with 11 bases between them. CDR3 size: 12 residues. The DNA for the CDR3 is TGTGCCAGCGGCGGGTCCTCTGAAAAACTGTTTTTT. Encoded protein: CASGGSSEKLFF.

Worth noting for this clone: The same CDR3 is also encoded by other DNA sequences in this sample. The chain is built from TRBV6-5 and TRBJ2-7; D remains unclear. This CDR3 has 13 amino acids. V gave up 2 bases and J gave up 0 bases, with 5 bases separating them. Per the germline V gene, CDR1 is MNHEY and CDR2 is SVGAGI. The CDR3 DNA follows: TGTGCCAGCAGTTACAGGAGCTCCTACGAGCAGTACTTC. Amino acids: CASSYRSSYEQYF.

This clone was observed a single time. The genes are TRBV2 and TRBJ2-7, with 10 bases matching TRBD2. The CDR3 is made up of 15 amino acids. After removal of 9 bases from V and 2 bases from J, the junction contained 10 bases not matched to a gene. Germline V lookup: CDR1 SNHLY, CDR2 FYNNEI. CDR3 region: CARSYASGGTYEQYF. The CDR3 DNA follows: TGTGCCAGGTCTTACGCTAGCGGGGGTACCTACGAGCAGTACTTC.

The gene calls are TRBV27 and TRBJ2-2, with D uncertain. The CDR3 has 13 amino acids. The germline V and J ends were trimmed by 0 bases and 6 bases, with 5 bases remaining between them. Germline V gene lookup returns CDR1 MNHEY and CDR2 SMNVEV (reference sequence). CDR3 DNA: TGTGCCAGCAGTTTATCGGGCTCCGGGGAGCTGTTTTTT. Its protein product is CASSLSGSGELFF.

The V gene is TRBV27, the J gene TRBJ2-1; 11 bases match TRBD2. J was trimmed by 7 bases and V by 2 bases; bases with no gene match: 7. Per the germline V gene, CDR1 is MNHEY and CDR2 is SMNVEV (reference sequence). The CDR3 length is 16 residues. In DNA form, the CDR3 reads TGTGCCAGCAGTTTAGGAGGGGGACTAGCGGAGAATGAGCAGTTCTTC. Protein product: CASSLGGGLAENEQFF.

The rearrangement uses TRBV18 and TRBJ2-7, with TRBD1 matching 7 bases. Germline CDR1 is KGHSH and CDR2 is LQKENI. The V and J ends lost 5 bases and 3 bases, in that order; junction bases with no gene match: 10. The CDR3 covers 15 residues. The CDR3 here is CASSKTGTANYEQYF. The CDR3 region has the DNA TGTGCCAGCTCAAAGACCGGGACAGCTAACTACGAGCAGTACTTC.

The J gene is TRBJ1-2, the V gene TRBV29-1; D unresolved. Germline lookup yields CDR1 SQVTM and CDR2 ANQGSEA. Trimming shortened V by 6 bases and J by 1 base, and 6 bases separated the two germline ends. The CDR3 runs to 11 residues. The CDR3 DNA is TGCAGCGTCAACATTAACTATGGCTACACCTTC. Amino acids: CSVNINYGYTF.

The rearrangement joins TRBV20-1 to TRBJ2-1, with unresolved D. Trimming pared 6 bases from V and 3 bases from J, leaving 6 bases between. Per germline, CDR1 DFQATT and CDR2 SNEGSKA (reference sequence). This CDR3 is built from 11 residues. CDR3 bases: TGCAGTGCCCCAGACTACAATGAGCAGTTCTTC. As protein: CSAPDYNEQFF.

The chain has TRBV4-2 and TRBJ2-1; 9 bases map to TRBD2. Germline V gene data show CDR1 as LGHNA and CDR2 as YNFKEQ. CDR3 length equals 14 residues. The J segment lost 6 bases and the V segment lost 1 base, leaving 1 base of the junction unmatched. The CDR3 DNA reads as TGTGCCAGCAGCCAAGCACTAGCGGGCAATGAGCAGTTCTTC. Protein product: CASSQALAGNEQFF.

The chain links TRBV7-9 to TRBJ2-7; D is ambiguous. This CDR3 is 12 amino acids long. Germline V gene sequence: CDR1 SEHNR, CDR2 FQNEAQ (reference sequence). The V gene lost 0 bases and the J gene lost 6 bases, with 6 bases spanning the gap. Here the CDR3 reads CASSLAGAEQYF. The CDR3 nucleotides read TGTGCCAGCAGCTTAGCAGGAGCCGAGCAGTACTTC.

The chain is built from TRBV7-8 and TRBJ2-5, with a tentative D call TRBD2 (5 bases). The V end lost 1 base, the J end lost 4 bases, and 16 bases lay between the germline ends. The CDR3 sequence is 16 residues long. Germline CDR1 and CDR2: SGHVS and FQNEAQ. This CDR3 is CASSLVDRLGRETQYF. The CDR3 bases are TGTGCCAGCAGCTTAGTTGATCGATTGGGGAGAGAGACCCAGTACTTC. Full variable domain (rest looked up from reference TRBV7-8 and TRBJ2-5): GAGVSQSPRYKVAKRGQDVALRCDPISGHVSLFWYQQALGQGPEFLTYFQNEAQLDKSGLPSDRFFAERPEGSVSTLKIQRTQQEDSAVYLCASSLVDRLGRETQYFGPGTRLLVL.